This passage covers 30 T cell receptor beta chains from one sample sequenced in a study of CD8 T cells in Susac syndrome. Random hexamers were used to reverse transcribe the RNA input (roughly 0.5 to 1 ug). Each CDR3 protein is one row after TCRdb ran MiXCR on the immunoSEQ multiplex PCR reads. This sample carries a few hundred thousand distinct CDR3 sequences, 80% to 95% of them seen once, and the ten largest clones take 0.1% to 0.15%. Sample: CD8+ T cells from PBMCs. These receptors were obtained from a human donor with multiple sclerosis.

J is TRBJ1-1 and V is TRBV9; D remains ambiguous. This CDR3 spans 14 amino acids. Germline CDR1 reads SGDLS; CDR2 reads YYNGEE. V shed 3 bases and J shed 0 bases, with 9 bases lying between them. The CDR3: CASSGGGLNTEAFF. As DNA, the CDR3 is TGTGCCAGCAGCGGCGGTGGGTTGAACACTGAAGCTTTCTTT.

The chain carries TRBV6-5 and TRBJ1-6; TRBD1 matches 9 bases. The germline V gene has CDR1 MNHEY and CDR2 SVGAGI. Trimming took 9 bases from V and 7 from J; bases not matched to a gene: 10. The CDR3 contains 15 residues. CDR3 amino acids: CASSPGQGVNSPLHF. DNA of the CDR3: TGTGCCAGTTCTCCGGGACAGGGTGTAAATTCACCCCTCCACTTT.

The V gene is TRBV13, the J gene TRBJ1-1, with TRBD1 matching 9 bases. The CDR3 sequence is 14 residues long. The germline CDR1 and CDR2 sequences are PRHDT and FYEKMQ (reference sequence). J lost 3 bases, V lost 6 bases, and 5 bases had no gene match. The CDR3 region is CASSLGQGYTEAFF. CDR3 sequence (DNA): TGTGCCAGCAGTTTGGGACAGGGCTACACTGAAGCTTTCTTT.

The chain links TRBV13 to TRBJ2-2; 9 nucleotides match TRBD2. The length of the CDR3 is 22 residues. Germline CDR1 reads PRHDT; CDR2 reads FYEKMQ (reference sequence). J lost 1 base, V lost 4 bases, and 22 bases had no gene match. The CDR3 coding sequence is TGTGCCAGCAGCTGCCCCCCTTCCTTAGCGGGAGAGTCGAGAGGGAACACCGGGGAGCTGTTTTTT. Translating it yields CASSCPPSLAGESRGNTGELFF.

The rearrangement links TRBV30 to TRBJ1-1, with D possibly TRBD1 on 5 matching bases. This CDR3 spans 13 amino acids. The V end was cut by 4 bases, the J end by 4 bases, with 13 bases between. CDR1 is GTSNPN and CDR2 is SVGIG in the germline V gene (reference sequence). CDR3 protein: CAWNQWGSTEAFF. The CDR3 DNA follows: TGTGCCTGGAACCAGTGGGGGAGCACTGAAGCTTTCTTT.

V usage is TRBV4-1 and J usage is TRBJ2-7; D not certain. From germline, CDR1 is MGHRA and CDR2 YSYEKL. The CDR3 spans 14 residues. V gave up 1 base and J gave up 0 bases, with 7 bases separating them. The CDR3 nucleotides are TGCGCCAGCAGCCAAGTTGATATCTCCTACGAGCAGTACTTC. Protein product: CASSQVDISYEQYF.

CDR3 protein: CASMNARTGRYNEQFF. CDR3 nucleotide sequence: TGTGCCAGCATGAACGCTAGGACAGGTCGGTACAATGAGCAGTTCTTC. This sequence joins TRBV2 and TRBJ2-1; 7 bases match TRBD1. CDR3 length equals 16 residues. Germline lookup yields CDR1 SNHLY and CDR2 FYNNEI. J lost 4 bases, V lost 7 bases, and 13 bases had no gene match.

This chain uses TRBV30 with TRBJ1-1, with no clear D. The CDR3 is made up of 16 amino acids. Germline V gene sequence: CDR1 GTSNPN, CDR2 SVGIG (reference sequence). Trimming pared 0 bases from V and 4 bases from J, leaving 18 bases between. The CDR3, as DNA: TGTGCCTGGAGTGTACTTCGTGGAGGGAGACTCACTGAAGCTTTCTTT. Translated: CAWSVLRGGRLTEAFF.

This chain joins TRBV7-9 and TRBJ2-1; TRBD2 might be the D (5 bases). The CDR3 loop spans 16 amino acids. Germline-derived CDR1 and CDR2 are SEHNR and FQNEAQ (reference sequence). Trimming pared 5 bases from V and 0 bases from J, leaving 14 bases between. CDR3 region: CASSPMSGYSYNEQFF. The CDR3 nucleotides are TGTGCCAGCAGCCCGATGAGCGGATACTCCTACAATGAGCAGTTCTTC.

This clonotype was counted a few times. V usage is TRBV5-1 and J usage is TRBJ2-5; TRBD2 matches at 12 bases. Trimming at V came to 5 bases and at J to 9 bases, leaving 5 bases not matched to a gene. Looked up from germline, CDR1 is SGHRS and CDR2 is YFSETQ. CDR3 size: 13 residues. The CDR3: CASSLAGGPPQYF. For the CDR3, the DNA is TGCGCCAGCAGTCTAGCGGGGGGGCCTCCCCAGTACTTC.

The chain is built from TRBV20-1 and TRBJ1-4, with a weak D call TRBD1 (5 bases). The CDR3 is made up of 12 amino acids. V was pared by 2 bases and J by 14 bases, with 15 bases between. Germline V lookup: CDR1 DFQATT, CDR2 SNEGSKA (reference sequence). As DNA, the CDR3 is TGCAGTGCTAGACCACTGGGACCACGGCTGTTTTTT. Residues: CSARPLGPRLFF.

The chain carries TRBV7-2 and TRBJ1-2; 8 bases agree with TRBD1. V dropped 10 bases and J dropped 7; count of bases not matched to a gene: 11. Germline CDR1 reads SGHTA; CDR2 reads FQGNSA. The CDR3 extends over 13 amino acids. CDR3 protein: CAIPFGTGRGYTF. Written as DNA, the CDR3 is TGTGCCATCCCCTTCGGGACAGGCCGTGGCTACACCTTC.

In its sample, this clonotype was seen once. The J gene is TRBJ2-7, the V gene TRBV9; D might be TRBD2 (5 bases). Germline V lookup: CDR1 SGDLS, CDR2 YYNGEE. V was clipped by 3 bases and J by 3 bases, with 19 bases between them. This CDR3 region has 16 residues. The CDR3 DNA reads as TGTGCCAGCAGCGACGGACCGACGGCTGGGAGCTACGAGCAGTACTTC. It encodes CASSDGPTAGSYEQYF.

The chain has TRBV5-4 and TRBJ2-3; D uncertain. The CDR3 contains 15 residues. CDR1 and CDR2 from the germline V gene are SGHNT and YYREEE (reference sequence). V lost 0 bases to trimming and J lost 0 bases, with 8 bases between them. CDR3 residues: CASSLEAGSTDTQYF. The CDR3 DNA follows: TGTGCCAGCAGCTTGGAGGCAGGAAGCACAGATACGCAGTATTTT. The entire variable domain, with the rest obtained from reference TRBV5-4 and TRBJ2-3, is as follows: ETGVTQSPTHLIKTRGQQVTLRCSSQSGHNTVSWYQQALGQGPQFIFQYYREEENGRGNFPPRFSGLQFPNYSSELNVNALELDDSALYLCASSLEAGSTDTQYFGPGTRLTVL.

J is TRBJ1-6 and V is TRBV2; no clear D gene. This CDR3 is built from 15 residues. The germline V and J ends were trimmed by 0 bases and 5 bases, with 8 bases remaining between them. Germline V gene lookup returns CDR1 SNHLY and CDR2 FYNNEI. CDR3 loop: CASSEAVSNNSPLHF. The CDR3, as DNA: TGTGCCAGCAGTGAAGCTGTCAGTAATAATTCACCCCTCCACTTT.

In its sample, this clonotype was seen once. CDR3 amino acids: CASSPSRGFAFEQYF. DNA of the CDR3: TGTGCCAGCAGCCCCAGCAGGGGATTCGCGTTCGAGCAGTACTTC. V gene TRBV7-6 combines with J gene TRBJ2-7; perhaps TRBD1 as D (6 bases). Germline CDR1 and CDR2: SGHVS and FNYEAQ. The V and J ends lost 5 bases and 6 bases respectively, with 20 bases between them. CDR3 length: 15 amino acids. Full variable domain (outside the CDR3, taken from reference TRBV7-6 and TRBJ2-7): GAGVSQSPRYKVTKRGQDVALRCDPISGHVSLYWYRQALGQGPEFLTYFNYEAQQDKSGLPNDRFSAERPEGSISTLTIQRTEQRDSAMYRCASSPSRGFAFEQYFGPGTRLTVT.

J is TRBJ1-2 and V is TRBV7-8; TRBD1 aligns across 8 bases. Germline CDR1 reads SGHVS; CDR2 reads FQNEAQ. J gave up 0 bases and V 1 base, and 7 bases lay outside the gene matches. The CDR3 loop spans 17 amino acids. The CDR3 DNA reads as TGTGCCAGCAGCTTAGGGCGGGACAGGATTTCTAACTATGGCTACACCTTC. This sequence encodes CASSLGRDRISNYGYTF.

The gene calls are TRBV9 and TRBJ1-1, with 12 bases lining up with TRBD1. The CDR3 is 17 amino acids. Unmatched junction bases numbered 10, after V lost 4 bases and J lost 3 bases. Looked up from germline, CDR1 is SGDLS and CDR2 is YYNGEE. The DNA for the CDR3 is TGTGCCAGCAGCCCGGGACAGGGGGCAGGTCTGGACACTGAAGCTTTCTTT. It encodes CASSPGQGAGLDTEAFF.

The chain couples TRBV20-1 to TRBJ1-2; D ambiguous. The CDR3 covers 15 residues. Trimming shortened V by 0 bases and J by 0 bases, and 11 bases separated the two germline ends. Looked up from germline, CDR1 is DFQATT and CDR2 is SNEGSKA (reference sequence). This CDR3 reads CSARDLWKTNYGYTF. CDR3 nucleotide sequence: TGCAGTGCTAGAGATCTTTGGAAAACTAACTATGGCTACACCTTC.

This rearrangement joins TRBV6-1 to TRBJ2-7, with TRBD2 identical over 8 bases. The CDR3 is 14 amino acids. The V gene's germline CDR1 is MNHNS and CDR2 SASEGT. The trim removed 7 bases at V and 3 bases at J, leaving 8 bases unmatched. The CDR3 protein is CASKVTGGVYEQYF. CDR3 nucleotide sequence: TGTGCCAGCAAAGTAACGGGGGGGGTCTACGAGCAGTACTTC.

The rearrangement uses TRBV9 and TRBJ2-7; TRBD2 matches 12 bases. The germline V gene encodes CDR1 SGDLS and CDR2 YYNGEE. With 4 bases clipped from V and 5 bases from J, the junction kept 7 bases outside the gene matches. The CDR3 is made up of 15 amino acids. CDR3 amino acids: CASSPGSSGGDEQYF. As DNA, the CDR3 is TGTGCCAGCAGCCCCGGGTCTAGCGGGGGGGACGAGCAGTACTTC.

The chain has TRBV12-3 or TRBV12-4 and TRBJ1-1; 7 positions agree with TRBD1. With 6 bases clipped from V and 3 bases from J, the junction kept 10 bases outside the gene matches. The CDR3 is 15 amino acids. The CDR3 here is CASRRTGYRDTEAFF. CDR3 sequence (DNA): TGTGCCAGCAGAAGGACAGGATATCGGGACACTGAAGCTTTCTTT.

The rearrangement joins TRBV29-1 to TRBJ2-1; D is undetermined. V gave up 5 bases and J gave up 4 bases, with 3 bases separating them. This CDR3 is 10 amino acids long. Looked up from germline, CDR1 is SQVTM and CDR2 is ANQGSEA. DNA for the CDR3: TGCAGCGTTCGGTACAATGAGCAGTTCTTC. This sequence encodes CSVRYNEQFF.

The V gene is TRBV20-1, the J gene TRBJ1-1, with a weak D call TRBD1 (6 bases). Germline-derived CDR1 and CDR2 are DFQATT and SNEGSKA (reference sequence). Trimming stripped 1 base from V and 6 bases from J, with 12 bases between. This CDR3 has 13 amino acids. The CDR3 spells CSARATGFPEAFF. CDR3 in DNA: TGCAGTGCTAGAGCTACAGGGTTTCCTGAAGCTTTCTTT.

This clonotype came up once. The J gene is TRBJ1-2, the V gene TRBV29-1, with D unclear. This CDR3 spans 11 amino acids. Germline-derived CDR1 and CDR2 are SQVTM and ANQGSEA. Trimming took off 7 bases at V and 7 bases at J, with 13 bases between the two ends. CDR3 bases: TGCAGCGCGCGTATGGAGCGTGGCTACACCTTC. This translates into CSARMERGYTF.

In its sample, this clonotype was seen once. V is TRBV9 and J is TRBJ2-7, with TRBD2 matching over 11 bases. The CDR3 is made up of 15 amino acids. V was clipped by 3 bases and J by 5 bases; unmatched bases: 7. The germline V gene encodes CDR1 SGDLS and CDR2 YYNGEE. CDR3 residues: CASSAGGLAVDEQYF. The CDR3 bases are TGTGCCAGCAGCGCCGGGGGACTAGCGGTGGACGAGCAGTACTTC.

The V gene is TRBV20-1, the J gene TRBJ2-1, with 16 bases identical to TRBD2. The CDR3 totals 18 residues. V was pared by 0 bases and J by 9 bases, with 11 bases of the junction left unmatched. CDR1 is DFQATT and CDR2 is SNEGSKA in the germline V gene (reference sequence). The CDR3 region has the DNA TGCAGTGCTAGAGATCCCCACTCCGGGACTAGCGGGAGGGGTGAGCAGTTCTTC. This codes for CSARDPHSGTSGRGEQFF.

V gene TRBV5-1 combines with J gene TRBJ2-7; the D gene could be TRBD1 or TRBD2 (5 bases each). Germline CDR1 is SGHRS and CDR2 is YFSETQ. V lost 2 bases, J lost 2 bases, and 14 bases lay in between. The CDR3 is 15 residues long. The CDR3 loop reads CASSFSGTTAYEQYF. The CDR3 DNA is TGCGCCAGCAGCTTCTCCGGGACGACCGCCTACGAGCAGTACTTC. Full variable domain (rest looked up from reference TRBV5-1 and TRBJ2-7): KAGVTQTPRYLIKTRGQQVTLSCSPISGHRSVSWYQQTPGQGLQFLFEYFSETQRNKGNFPGRFSGRQFSNSRSEMNVSTLELGDSALYLCASSFSGTTAYEQYFGPGTRLTVT.

CDR3 protein: CASSPDRAPGELFF. As DNA, the CDR3 is TGTGCCAGCAGTCCCGACAGGGCCCCCGGGGAGCTGTTTTTT. The V gene is TRBV6-8, the J gene TRBJ2-2, with 7 positions matching TRBD1. V lost 5 bases, J lost 6 bases, and 6 bases stayed unmatched. CDR3 length: 14 amino acids. The V gene's germline CDR1 is MNHGY and CDR2 SAAAGT.

This chain joins TRBV6-1 and TRBJ2-7; no clear D. This CDR3 comprises 15 residues. The ends were cut back, 1 base at V and 0 bases at J, with 10 bases in the middle. CDR1 and CDR2 (germline): MNHNS, SASEGT. Written as DNA, the CDR3 is TGTGCCAGCAGTGAAGATTTCGGTAGCTCCTACGAGCAGTACTTC. Its translation is CASSEDFGSSYEQYF.